This entry lists 4 T cell receptor beta chains sequenced from one sample in a study of siplizumab effects on memory and regulatory T cells. The table came from immunoSEQ multiplex PCR; TCRdb's copy has only in-frame clones and leaves some out. Of fewer than 30,000 clones in the sample, 80% to 90% are singletons; the top ten hold approximately 26%. Sequenced: memory CD4+ T cells sorted from blood. These receptor sequences come from a human donor in good health.

The chain employs TRBV6-1 and TRBJ1-2; no definite D call. Germline V gene sequence: CDR1 MNHNS, CDR2 SASEGT. The V and J ends lost 6 bases and 1 base respectively, with 9 bases between them. This CDR3 has 13 residues. The DNA for the CDR3 is TGTGCCAGCAGCGTCGACAATAACTATGGCTACACCTTC. Amino acid sequence: CASSVDNNYGYTF.

The chain links TRBV7-2 to TRBJ2-1, with unresolved D. This CDR3 has 13 residues. With 7 bases removed from V and 0 bases from J, the gap between germline ends came to 7 bases. The germline CDR1 and CDR2 sequences are SGHTA and FQGNSA. The CDR3 here is CASTPGSYNEQFF. CDR3 DNA: TGTGCCAGCACCCCGGGCTCCTACAATGAGCAGTTCTTC.

The V call is TRBV5-5, the J call TRBJ2-3, with a tentative D call TRBD2 (5 bases). Trimming left V 4 bases short and J 7 bases short, with 16 bases between. CDR1 and CDR2 (germline): SGHKS, YYEKEE (reference sequence). This CDR3 spans 14 amino acids. The CDR3, as DNA: TGTGCCAGCAGCCCGGAGTCTAGCAGTAATACGCAGTATTTT. It yields the protein CASSPESSSNTQYF.

A note on this clone: At one of its ends the junction is not consistent with the germline gene, which may arise from a read error. The V and J genes are TRBV7-7 and TRBJ2-1; the match to TRBD2 covers 10 bases. CDR1 and CDR2 (germline): SSHAT, FNYEAQ (reference sequence). The CDR3 contains 16 residues. CDR3 DNA: TGTGCTAGCAGCCCGGGACTAGCGAGATCTTACAATGAGCAGTTCTTC. Its protein is CASSPGLARSYNEQFF.